Listed below are T cell receptor beta chains from one sample, sequenced in a study of cytomegalovirus exposure and HLA in healthy donors. Sequencing used immunoSEQ multiplex PCR; TCRdb keeps in-frame clones, though not all of them. The sample consists of some 170,000 clones, 70% to 85% of them appearing once. Source material: PBMCs. The receptor set was obtained from a man in his forties in good health and CMV-seronegative. CDR3s include the opening cysteine and the closing phenylalanine or tryptophan. Each record gives: D gene, V gene, clone size, J gene, CDR3 protein, CDR3 DNA. The D gene is left open where the match is weak. Size tells how often a clone was seen (once, few, many) or the class of an expanded clone, and some rows leave it out.

.	TRBV7-2	.	TRBJ2-7	CASSPGPGHYYEQYF	TGTGCCAGCAGCCCAGGCCCGGGACACTACTACGAGCAGTACTTC
TRBD1	TRBV30	.	TRBJ1-2	CAWSPYRGGYTF	TGTGCCTGGAGTCCATACAGGGGTGGCTACACCTTC
TRBD1	TRBV30	few	TRBJ1-2	CAGTGPNYGYTF	TGTGCCGGGACAGGGCCTAACTATGGCTACACCTTC
.	TRBV15	once	TRBJ1-3	CATSRVGNTIYF	TGTGCCACCAGCAGAGTAGGAAACACCATATATTTT
TRBD2	TRBV9	few	TRBJ2-3	CASSVTGLYTDTQYF	TGTGCCAGCAGCGTGACGGGACTATACACAGATACGCAGTATTTT
.	TRBV7-9	.	TRBJ2-1	CASTEDYNEQFF	TGTGCCAGCACGGAGGATTATAATGAGCAGTTCTTC
.	TRBV7-9	.	TRBJ2-2	CASSNEGTGELFF	TGTGCCAGCAGCAATGAGGGAACCGGGGAGCTGTTTTTT
.	TRBV4-1	.	TRBJ1-2	CASSPGGYGYTF	TGCGCCAGCAGCCCGGGCGGGTATGGCTACACCTTC
TRBD2	TRBV2	.	TRBJ2-3	CASSTTSGRTDTQYF	TGTGCCAGCAGTACGACTAGCGGGCGCACAGATACGCAGTATTTT
TRBD2	TRBV30	.	TRBJ2-7	CAWSALAGVYEQYF	TGTGCCTGGAGTGCGCTAGCGGGGGTCTACGAGCAGTACTTC
TRBD1	TRBV6-5	.	TRBJ1-2	CASRSDRVNGYTF	TGTGCCAGCAGATCCGACAGGGTGAATGGCTACACCTTC
.	TRBV27	.	TRBJ2-1	CASSRGASYNEQFF	TGTGCCAGCAGTCGGGGAGCCTCCTACAATGAGCAGTTCTTC
.	TRBV27	.	TRBJ1-5	CASSLGRGDQPQHF	TGTGCCAGCTCCCTCGGCAGGGGAGATCAGCCCCAGCATTTT
.	TRBV9	.	TRBJ2-3	CASSVDWPSTDTQYF	TGTGCCAGCAGCGTAGATTGGCCGTCTACAGATACGCAGTATTTT
TRBD1	TRBV11-2	.	TRBJ2-3	CASTVAPGQGTDTQYF	TGTGCCAGCACCGTTGCCCCGGGACAGGGCACAGATACGCAGTATTTT
TRBD1	TRBV18	.	TRBJ2-5	CASSPPNRGETQYF	TGTGCCAGCTCACCACCTAACAGGGGAGAGACCCAGTACTTC
TRBD1	TRBV5-1	once	TRBJ2-7	CASSGGQGAVEQYF	TGCGCCAGCAGCGGGGGACAGGGGGCGGTCGAGCAGTACTTC
.	TRBV7-2	once	TRBJ2-5	CASSLSGGWETQYF	TGTGCCAGCAGCTTATCGGGGGGCTGGGAGACCCAGTACTTC
TRBD1	TRBV7-7	.	TRBJ2-5	CASSSTGGRETQYF	TGTGCTAGCAGCTCAACAGGGGGCAGGGAGACCCAGTACTTC
TRBD1	TRBV18	.	TRBJ2-4	CASSPSVGTGKNIQYF	TGTGCCAGCTCACCATCGGTAGGGACAGGAAAAAACATTCAGTACTTC
TRBD1	TRBV4-2	.	TRBJ2-7	CASSGTGNYEQYF	TGTGCCAGCAGCGGGACAGGAAACTACGAGCAGTACTTC
.	TRBV28	.	TRBJ1-1	CASGIDRNTEAFF	TGTGCCAGCGGGATAGACAGGAACACTGAAGCTTTCTTT
.	TRBV19	few	TRBJ1-2	CASSLTGYGYTF	TGTGCCAGTAGTCTTACTGGTTATGGCTACACCTTC
TRBD1	TRBV11-3	.	TRBJ2-1	CASSGGQGASEQFF	TGTGCCAGCAGCGGGGGACAGGGGGCTAGTGAGCAGTTCTTC
.	TRBV6-5	once	TRBJ1-5	CASRRDSNQPQHF	TGTGCCAGCCGGAGGGATAGCAATCAGCCCCAGCATTTT
TRBD2	TRBV5-1	.	TRBJ2-2	CASSSGAANTGELFF	TGCGCCAGCAGCAGCGGGGCAGCGAACACCGGGGAGCTGTTTTTT
.	TRBV5-6	.	TRBJ1-5	CASSLAGEQPQHF	TGTGCCAGCAGCTTGGCGGGGGAACAGCCCCAGCATTTT
.	TRBV27	.	TRBJ1-3	CASSYSGSGNTIYF	TGTGCCAGCAGTTATTCAGGCTCTGGAAACACCATATATTTT
TRBD2	TRBV13	.	TRBJ2-5	CASSSGTSGEETQYF	TGTGCCAGCAGCTCGGGGACTAGCGGGGAAGAGACCCAGTACTTC
TRBD1	TRBV5-6	.	TRBJ2-5	CASSPSRDRVETQYF	TGTGCCAGCAGCCCGTCCCGGGACAGGGTAGAGACCCAGTACTTC
TRBD2	TRBV10-2	.	TRBJ2-7	CASSWLAGSTYEQYF	TGCGCCAGCAGTTGGCTAGCGGGGTCAACCTACGAGCAGTACTTC
.	TRBV5-6	.	TRBJ2-7	CASSLNLYEQYF	TGTGCCAGCAGCTTAAATCTCTACGAGCAGTACTTC
.	TRBV19	.	TRBJ1-1	CASSPLRGASNTEAFF	TGTGCCAGTAGTCCCCTCCGGGGAGCGTCGAACACTGAAGCTTTCTTT
TRBD2	TRBV6-5	.	TRBJ2-7	CASSYAGVGAYEQYF	TGTGCCAGCAGTTACGCGGGGGTAGGAGCTTACGAGCAGTACTTC
.	TRBV11-2	.	TRBJ2-7	CASSFGNSYEQYF	TGTGCCAGCAGCTTTGGCAACTCCTACGAGCAGTACTTC
TRBD2	TRBV11-3	.	TRBJ2-3	CASSPRSSGGADTQYF	TGTGCCAGCAGCCCCCGATCGAGCGGGGGAGCAGATACGCAGTATTTT
TRBD2	TRBV5-6	.	TRBJ2-2	CASGSYLAGANTGELFF	TGTGCCAGCGGCTCATATCTAGCGGGGGCAAACACCGGGGAGCTGTTTTTT
TRBD1	TRBV25-1	once	TRBJ2-5	CASSVTGELETQYF	TGTGCCAGCAGTGTCACAGGGGAACTGGAGACCCAGTACTTC
TRBD2	TRBV7-8	few	TRBJ2-5	CASSQSGGETQYF	TGTGCCAGCAGTCAGAGCGGGGGTGAGACCCAGTACTTC
TRBD2	TRBV6-5	once	TRBJ2-1	CASSRTSGVNNEQFF	TGTGCCAGCAGCCGGACTAGCGGGGTTAACAATGAGCAGTTCTTC
TRBD2	TRBV27	.	TRBJ2-7	CASSPKLAGYDEQYF	TGTGCCAGCAGTCCCAAACTAGCGGGGTACGACGAGCAGTACTTC
.	TRBV6-5	.	TRBJ2-5	CASSYSGGRETQYF	TGTGCCAGCAGTTACTCAGGAGGGCGGGAGACCCAGTACTTC
TRBD2	TRBV5-6	.	TRBJ2-7	CASSLGRGGPYEQYF	TGTGCCAGCAGCTTGGGACGCGGGGGACCCTACGAGCAGTACTTC
.	TRBV10-3	.	TRBJ1-1	CAISESLHTNTEAFF	TGTGCCATCAGTGAGTCGTTACACACGAACACTGAAGCTTTCTTT
.	TRBV7-3	.	TRBJ1-1	CASSYAPEGTEAFF	TGTGCCAGCAGTTACGCCCCGGAGGGCACTGAAGCTTTCTTT